This T cell receptor (beta chain) was identified during a study of shared clonotypes between healthy human individuals. On this clone itself: Its specificity is unknown.

The study's findings and limits: Sampling used blood alone; tissue repertoires probably differ.

250 to 350 ng DNA, tens of thousands of T cell genomes, went into unsorted PBMC replicate PCRs. Under the authors' procedure: ImmunoSEQ only sent back junction sequences with no quality scores, so filtering was done differently. Only in-frame clones appear in the TCRdb table, and some are missing; sequencing was by immunoSEQ multiplex PCR. That table is the source of V, J and clone size, and D and trimming were worked out from the DNA. The table lists 470,000 or so clones, about 85% of them singletons. Germline-derived CDR1 and CDR2 are LNHDA and SQIVND (reference sequence). The CDR3 is 18 amino acids. V dropped 6 bases and J dropped 0; count of bases not matched to a gene: 6.

The source is a woman aged 40 to 49 in good health. Some clones in this sample may be carry-over from other donors' samples. Material for sequencing was PBMCs. The gene calls are TRBV19 and TRBJ2-1; the match to TRBD2 covers 15 bases. CDR3 sequence reads: CASRQGLAGGISYNEQFF. The CDR3 DNA reads as TGTGCCAGTAGGCAGGGACTAGCGGGAGGTATCTCCTACAATGAGCAGTTCTTC.